These 28 T cell receptor beta chains were sequenced from one sample in a study of T-cell memory formation after mild COVID-19. TCRdb analysed the 5' RACE reads with MiXCR anew, one entry per CDR3 protein. The sample contains under 200,000 distinct CDR3 sequences, 11% of which appear only once. Sequencing used PBMCs or a T cell subset sorted from them (not recorded which). The receptors here all came from a man between 18 and 35 years old who had mild COVID-19 (a few samples of this study predate the infection). Cell type and time point are not known.

The rearrangement joins TRBV3-1 to TRBJ2-1; D remains unclear. The CDR3 is 12 amino acids. V was cut by 1 base and J by 6 bases, with 4 bases left in between. Germline V gene data show CDR1 as LGHDT and CDR2 as YNNKEL (reference sequence). The CDR3 DNA reads as TGTGCCAGCAGCCAAGTATTCAATGAGCAGTTCTTC. It encodes CASSQVFNEQFF.

The sample holds a few counts of this clonotype. The gene calls are TRBV5-6 and TRBJ2-2; D call uncertain. The V gene lost 0 bases and the J gene lost 1 base, with 4 bases spanning the gap. Germline V gene data show CDR1 as SGHDT and CDR2 as YYEEEE. The CDR3 has 14 amino acids. The CDR3 coding sequence is TGTGCCAGCAGCTTGGACATGAACACCGGGGAGCTGTTTTTT. Translating gives CASSLDMNTGELFF.

This clonotype came up a few times. V is TRBV7-8 and J is TRBJ1-1; tentative D call: TRBD1 (5 bases). CDR1 is SGHVS and CDR2 is FQNEAQ in the germline V gene. Trimming stripped 8 bases from V and 0 bases from J, with 16 bases between. The CDR3 spans 15 residues. DNA of the CDR3: TGTGCCAGCGGAGGGGAGTCGGTCATGAACACTGAAGCTTTCTTT. Amino acids: CASGGESVMNTEAFF.

This clonotype has a handful of counts. The chain joins TRBV27 to TRBJ2-1; tentatively, D is TRBD1 (6 bases). The V gene's germline CDR1 is MNHEY and CDR2 SMNVEV (reference sequence). V lost 6 bases and J lost 8, with 14 bases in between. The CDR3 contains 13 residues. This CDR3 is CASSPGVIYEQFF. As DNA, the CDR3 is TGTGCCAGCAGCCCAGGGGTCATATATGAGCAGTTCTTC.

V and J are TRBV12-3 or TRBV12-4 and TRBJ1-6; D may be TRBD1 (5 bases). V shed 3 bases and J shed 10 bases, with 13 bases lying between them. CDR3 size: 14 residues. CDR3 protein: CASSFFQGGSPLHF. The CDR3 DNA follows: TGTGCCAGCAGTTTCTTTCAGGGCGGATCACCCCTCCACTTT.

The gene calls are TRBV20-1 and TRBJ2-7; 7 bases fit TRBD2. Looked up from germline, CDR1 is DFQATT and CDR2 is SNEGSKA (reference sequence). CDR3 size: 11 residues. The ends lost 6 bases at V and 3 bases at J; junction bases unmatched: 2. The CDR3 nucleotides read TGCAGTGCGGGGGGGTTCTACGAGCAGTACGTC. The encoded protein is CSAGGFYEQYV.

This clonotype was seen a handful of times. The junction and the germline gene differ at one end; a read error may be behind it. This chain links TRBV20-1 with TRBJ1-5, with D perhaps TRBD1 (5 bases). The CDR3 totals 14 residues. CDR1 is DFQATT and CDR2 is SNEGSKA in the germline V gene (reference sequence). CDR3 DNA sequence: TGCAGTGCTCCCTCAGGGATGCCGGATCAGCCCCAACATTTT. It specifies CSAPSGMPDQPQHF.

This clonotype was recorded a few times. CDR3 sequence: CASSSPSGQGAGNYGYTF. The DNA for the CDR3 is TGTGCCAGCAGCTCCCCTTCCGGACAGGGGGCTGGGAACTATGGCTACACCTTC. This chain links TRBV7-9 with TRBJ1-2; 11 nucleotides agree with TRBD1. Germline trimming cut 4 bases from V and 2 bases from J; bases unmatched to any gene: 12. The CDR3 length is 18 residues. From germline, CDR1 is SEHNR and CDR2 FQNEAQ (reference sequence).

The chain has TRBV29-1 and TRBJ1-4, with TRBD1 matching 7 bases. The CDR3 has 12 residues. The V and J ends lost 7 bases and 8 bases, in that order; junction bases with no gene match: 7. Germline CDR1 and CDR2: SQVTM and ANQGSEA. CDR3 nucleotide sequence: TGCAGCGGGGAGGGGGCAGGGGAAAAACTGTTTTTT. Translating gives CSGEGAGEKLFF.

A few counts support this clonotype. The CDR3 protein is CSASRPQSVSTEAFF. The DNA of the CDR3 is TGCAGTGCTAGTCGGCCCCAGAGCGTAAGCACTGAAGCTTTCTTT. The V and J genes are TRBV20-1 and TRBJ1-1, with D unresolved. The germline V gene encodes CDR1 DFQATT and CDR2 SNEGSKA (reference sequence). CDR3 length: 15 amino acids. The ends were cut back, 3 bases at V and 4 bases at J, with 18 bases in the middle.

This clonotype was recorded many times. The rearrangement uses TRBV10-3 and TRBJ2-4; the D is unclear. This CDR3 spans 14 amino acids. Germline CDR1 reads ENHRY; CDR2 reads SYGVKD. The ends were cut back, 5 bases at V and 0 bases at J, with 8 bases in the middle. The CDR3 sequence is CAISSPLAKNIQYF. CDR3 in DNA: TGTGCCATCAGTTCTCCTTTAGCCAAAAACATTCAGTACTTC.

This clonotype was seen many times. The J gene is TRBJ2-3, the V gene TRBV5-1; no definite D call. From germline, CDR1 is SGHRS and CDR2 YFSETQ. The V and J ends lost 0 bases and 1 base respectively, with 6 bases between them. The CDR3 length is 14 residues. This chain's CDR3 is CASSLASGTDTQYF. The CDR3 bases are TGCGCCAGCAGCTTGGCCTCGGGCACAGATACGCAGTATTTT.

In this sample, this clonotype turned up a few times. J is TRBJ2-7 and V is TRBV6-2 or TRBV6-3, with D possibly being TRBD2 (6 bases). Trimming took off 2 bases at V and 3 bases at J, with 14 bases between the two ends. The CDR3 is 15 residues long. Germline V CDR1 and CDR2: MNHEY, SVGEGT. The chain's CDR3 is CASSYDAGRVYEQYF. The CDR3 DNA sequence: TGTGCCAGCAGTTACGATGCGGGGAGAGTCTACGAGCAGTACTTC.

This clonotype was seen more than once but under ten times. The rearrangement uses TRBV5-4 and TRBJ2-1; 12 bases line up with TRBD2. Germline lookup yields CDR1 SGHNT and CDR2 YYREEE (reference sequence). The CDR3 is made up of 17 amino acids. Trimming removed 2 bases from V and 2 bases from J; junction bases left unmatched: 5. The CDR3, as DNA: TGTGCCAGCAGCTTCCCGACTAGCGGGGGTGCCTACAATGAGCAGTTCTTC. The encoded protein is CASSFPTSGGAYNEQFF.

The CDR3 DNA reads TGTGCCAGCAGCTTGGCGCGGGGGGGCCCGAATACGCAGTATTTT. This sequence encodes CASSLARGGPNTQYF. The chain couples TRBV5-4 to TRBJ2-3; TRBD2 matches at 9 bases. The CDR3 totals 15 residues. Per germline, CDR1 SGHNT and CDR2 YYREEE (reference sequence). The ends lost 0 bases at V and 7 bases at J; junction bases unmatched: 6.

This chain links TRBV20-1 with TRBJ1-2; possibly TRBD1 for D (5 bases). In germline, CDR1 is DFQATT, CDR2 SNEGSKA (reference sequence). CDR3 length: 13 residues. V was clipped by 0 bases and J by 7 bases, with 12 bases between them. CDR3 sequence reads: CSARDTQGSGYTF. CDR3 sequence (DNA): TGCAGTGCTAGAGATACTCAGGGTTCTGGCTACACCTTC.

This clonotype has a handful of counts. This sequence joins TRBV6-5 and TRBJ2-6, with 9 bases that match TRBD1. V trimming: 2 bases; J trimming: 1 base; junction bases outside the gene matches: 12. The CDR3 is made up of 20 amino acids. CDR1 and CDR2 from the germline V gene are MNHEY and SVGAGI. In DNA form, the CDR3 reads TGTGCCAGCAGTTACCTCGGACAGGGGCTCCAAGGGTCTGGGGCCAACGTCCTGACTTTC. Translation gives CASSYLGQGLQGSGANVLTF.

This clonotype was seen at least ten times. The chain recombines TRBV12-3 or TRBV12-4 with TRBJ1-1, with 9 bases that match TRBD1. Trimming at V came to 5 bases and at J to 4 bases, leaving 5 bases not matched to a gene. This CDR3 has 14 amino acids. CDR3 DNA sequence: TGTGCCAGCAGTACAGGGGGCTCGGCCACTGAAGCTTTCTTT. The encoded protein is CASSTGGSATEAFF.

The rearrangement links TRBV5-5 to TRBJ1-1; no clear D. The CDR3 consists of 13 residues. Germline-derived CDR1 and CDR2 are SGHKS and YYEKEE (reference sequence). V was pared by 4 bases and J by 6 bases, with 13 bases between. The CDR3 nucleotides read TGTGCCAGCAGCCTGGTTAGGAGGTCTGAAGCTTTCTTT. As protein: CASSLVRRSEAFF.

The chain carries TRBV5-4 and TRBJ2-3; 8 bases align to TRBD2. This CDR3 spans 15 amino acids. Per germline, CDR1 SGHNT and CDR2 YYREEE (reference sequence). The ends lost 3 bases at V and 0 bases at J; junction bases unmatched: 3. CDR3 loop: CASSSGGTSTDTQYF. The CDR3 DNA is TGTGCCAGCAGCTCGGGGGGGACTAGCACAGATACGCAGTATTTT.

V usage is TRBV5-1 and J usage is TRBJ2-1; D assignment may be TRBD1 or TRBD2 (6 bases each). The CDR3 length is 15 residues. The V gene lost 7 bases and the J gene lost 2 bases, with 16 bases spanning the gap. The germline V gene encodes CDR1 SGHRS and CDR2 YFSETQ. The DNA for the CDR3 is TGCGCCAGCGGCGAAGGGGGGCACGCCTACAATGAGCAGTTCTTC. Translating it yields CASGEGGHAYNEQFF.

Ten or more counts support this clonotype. The genes are TRBV24-1 and TRBJ2-2, with TRBD1 as a possible D gene (6 bases). Germline V CDR1 and CDR2: KGHDR, SFDVKD. V was trimmed by 12 bases and J by 3 bases, leaving 13 bases between them. This CDR3 has 13 residues. Here the CDR3 DNA reads TGTGCCGCTGGGCGGACAGACACCGGGGAGCTGTTTTTT. Amino acids: CAAGRTDTGELFF.

The chain joins TRBV12-3 or TRBV12-4 to TRBJ1-5; TRBD1 aligns across 9 bases. J was trimmed by 7 bases and V by 5 bases; bases with no gene match: 12. The CDR3 has 16 residues. The CDR3 region is CASSMEPGQGRQPQHF. The CDR3 nucleotides are TGTGCCAGCAGTATGGAACCGGGACAGGGCAGGCAGCCCCAGCATTTT.

CDR3 sequence: CASSIGFGQTQYF. CDR3 coding DNA: TGTGCCAGCAGCATAGGATTTGGGCAGACCCAGTACTTC. The chain carries TRBV7-2 and TRBJ2-5; unclear D gene. V was pared by 5 bases and J by 6 bases, with 13 bases between. The CDR3 contains 13 residues. Germline V gives CDR1 SGHTA, CDR2 FQGNSA.

The chain is built from TRBV7-9 and TRBJ2-1; no reliable D call. CDR1 is SEHNR and CDR2 is FQNEAQ in the germline V gene (reference sequence). The V gene lost 2 bases and the J gene lost 3 bases, with 8 bases spanning the gap. This CDR3 is built from 14 residues. In DNA form, the CDR3 reads TGTGCCAGCAGCTTATCGTTGGGCTACAATGAGCAGTTCTTC. Translating gives CASSLSLGYNEQFF.

The V call is TRBV29-1, the J call TRBJ1-2, with 8 bases aligning to TRBD1. CDR3 length equals 15 residues. After removal of 5 bases from V and 1 base from J, the junction contained 9 bases not matched to a gene. Germline lookup yields CDR1 SQVTM and CDR2 ANQGSEA. DNA for the CDR3: TGCAGCGTTTCGGCAGGGGGCCCACTTAACTATGGCTACACCTTC. It codes for CSVSAGGPLNYGYTF.

This clonotype has just a few counts. The V call is TRBV10-3, the J call TRBJ2-1; D tentatively fits TRBD1 or TRBD2 (5 bases each). The CDR3 runs to 15 residues. Trimming left V 7 bases short and J 6 bases short, with 19 bases between. Germline-derived CDR1 and CDR2 are ENHRY and SYGVKD. The CDR3: CAITELGDSGNEQFF. CDR3 bases: TGTGCCATCACAGAGTTGGGGGATAGTGGCAATGAGCAGTTCTTC.

This chain links TRBV12-3 or TRBV12-4 with TRBJ1-5; D ambiguous. The CDR3 consists of 12 residues. V lost 6 bases to trimming and J lost 10 bases, with 13 bases between them. The CDR3 protein is CASSNLQSPQHF. CDR3 sequence (DNA): TGTGCCAGCAGCAACTTGCAGTCCCCCCAGCATTTT.